Following are 16 T cell receptor beta chains from one sample sequenced in a study of human T cells and chemical hapten exposure. Time point reported: patch test 1, 2 weeks after DPC sensitization. Treatment denoted: therapeutic diphenylcyclopropenone sensitization with weekly scalp DPC. One entry per CDR3 protein results from TCRdb running MiXCR on the RACE reads. The sample lists about 71,000 distinct CDR3 sequences; approximately 9.8% were seen once. Sequenced material: whole blood, taken in connection with sensitization to the hapten diphenylcyclopropenone (DPC). Receptors originate from a woman aged 40 to 49 with alopecia areata. Some clones in this sample may be carry-over from other donors' samples.

This clonotype was seen ten or more times. The chain carries TRBV29-1 and TRBJ1-2; 9 bases are a match to TRBD1. In germline, CDR1 is SQVTM, CDR2 ANQGSEA. CDR3 length: 13 residues. V gave up 5 bases and J gave up 3 bases; unmatched junction bases: 4. The CDR3 DNA follows: TGCAGCGTTAGACAGGGGGAATACTATGGCTACACCTTC. Translating gives CSVRQGEYYGYTF. Looking up the rest from reference TRBV29-1 and TRBJ1-2 gives the full variable domain: SAVISQKPSRDICQRGTSLTIQCQVDSQVTMMFWYRQQPGQSLTLIATANQGSEATYESGFVIDKFPISRPNLTFSTLTVSNMSPEDSSIYLCSVRQGEYYGYTFGSGTRLTVV.

In this sample, this clonotype turned up many times. The chain carries TRBV18 and TRBJ2-1, with 15 nucleotides matching TRBD2. Trimming cost V 0 bases and J 9 bases; bases outside gene matches: 6. The CDR3 has 17 amino acids. CDR1 and CDR2 (germline): KGHSH, LQKENI. Here the CDR3 DNA reads TGTGCCAGCTCACCACCGGGACTAGCGGGGGGATTGGGTGAGCAGTTCTTC. Translating it yields CASSPPGLAGGLGEQFF.

In its sample, this clonotype was seen many times. This rearrangement joins TRBV5-1 to TRBJ2-5; D might be TRBD2 (6 bases). CDR3 length: 15 residues. V dropped 1 base and J dropped 1 base, with 11 bases sitting between them. Germline CDR1 and CDR2: SGHRS and YFSETQ. The DNA of the CDR3 is TGCGCCAGCAGCTTGAGTGCGGGGAGCCAAGAGACCCAGTACTTC. As protein: CASSLSAGSQETQYF.

This clonotype has a count of ten or more. The chain combines TRBV11-2 with TRBJ2-7; D possibly corresponds to TRBD2 (5 bases). The CDR3 is 12 residues long. Deletions cut 3 bases from V and 7 bases from J, with 10 bases between. The germline V gene has CDR1 SGHAT and CDR2 FQNNGV. CDR3 nucleotide sequence: TGTGCCAGCAGCTTCGGGAATTGGGAGCAGTACTTC. Translated, it gives CASSFGNWEQYF.

This clonotype was found many times. The gene calls are TRBV6-6 and TRBJ1-5; D perhaps matches TRBD1 (6 bases). Germline assignment: CDR1 MNHNY and CDR2 SVGAGI (reference sequence). The CDR3 covers 14 residues. V was trimmed by 7 bases and J by 3 bases, leaving 13 bases between them. Here the CDR3 DNA reads TGTGCCAGCACGCTACAGGGCCACAATCAGCCCCAGCATTTT. Protein sequence: CASTLQGHNQPQHF.

This clonotype turned up a few times. This rearrangement joins TRBV10-2 to TRBJ2-5, with D uncertain. The length of the CDR3 is 13 residues. Trimming took 0 bases from V and 2 from J, leaving 4 bases between them. Per germline, CDR1 WSHSY and CDR2 SAAADI. The CDR3 DNA sequence: TGCGCCAGCAGTGAGTCGAGTCAAGAGACCCAGTACTTC. It is translated as CASSESSQETQYF.

This rearrangement joins TRBV20-1 to TRBJ2-7, with TRBD2 identical over 7 bases. V trimming: 3 bases; J trimming: 7 bases; junction bases outside the gene matches: 6. Germline-derived CDR1 and CDR2 are DFQATT and SNEGSKA (reference sequence). CDR3 size: 12 residues. The CDR3 here is CSARWGAGEQYF. In DNA form, the CDR3 reads TGCAGTGCTAGGTGGGGAGCGGGGGAGCAGTACTTC.

This clonotype was detected many times. The chain combines TRBV12-3 or TRBV12-4 with TRBJ2-7; D is ambiguous. The CDR3 extends over 13 amino acids. V was clipped by 3 bases and J by 7 bases, with 13 bases between them. CDR3 amino acids: CASSLGRLVEQYF. As DNA, the CDR3 is TGTGCCAGCAGTTTGGGTAGGTTAGTAGAGCAGTACTTC.

This clonotype was counted many times. The chain is built from TRBV4-1 and TRBJ2-7, with a possible D match to TRBD2 (5 bases). The germline gives CDR1 MGHRA, CDR2 YSYEKL. The CDR3 consists of 16 residues. Trimming removed 0 bases at V and 3 bases at J, with 15 bases between. Written as DNA, the CDR3 is TGCGCCAGCAGCCAAGAAGGAGGAGGCCCTGGCTACGAGCAGTACTTC. Translating gives CASSQEGGGPGYEQYF.

This clonotype showed up just a few times. This sequence joins TRBV28 and TRBJ2-2; D not resolved. The CDR3 spans 12 residues. Germline V gene sequence: CDR1 MDHEN, CDR2 SYDVKM. The germline V and J ends were trimmed by 3 bases and 7 bases, with 6 bases remaining between them. The CDR3 protein is CASSFGNGELFF. CDR3 in DNA: TGTGCCAGCAGTTTCGGAAACGGGGAGCTGTTTTTT. Full variable domain (remainder filled in from reference TRBV28 and TRBJ2-2): DVKVTQSSRYLVKRTGEKVFLECVQDMDHENMFWYRQDPGLGLRLIYFSYDVKMKEKGDIPEGYSVSREKKERFSLILESASTNQTSMYLCASSFGNGELFFGEGSRLTVL.

This clonotype showed up many times. The rearrangement uses TRBV7-2 and TRBJ1-6; TRBD1 matches at 7 bases. CDR3 length equals 13 residues. Germline V gene sequence: CDR1 SGHTA, CDR2 FQGNSA. The ends lost 8 bases at V and 9 bases at J; junction bases unmatched: 7. CDR3 sequence reads: CASRRTGGSPLHF. In nucleotides, the CDR3 is TGTGCCAGCCGAAGGACAGGAGGTTCACCCCTCCACTTT. The full variable domain, its missing parts supplied by reference TRBV7-2 and TRBJ1-6, is GAGVSQSPSNKVTEKGKDVELRCDPISGHTALYWYRQSLGQGLEFLIYFQGNSAPDKSGLPSDRFSAERTGGSVSTLTIQRTQQEDSAVYLCASRRTGGSPLHFGNGTRLTVT.

This clonotype was detected a few times. The chain couples TRBV5-1 to TRBJ2-6; perhaps D is TRBD1 or TRBD2 (5 bases each). CDR3 size: 17 residues. From germline, CDR1 is SGHRS and CDR2 YFSETQ. Trimming left V 4 bases short and J 2 bases short, with 16 bases between. Written as DNA, the CDR3 is TGCGCCAGCAGCCCAATTCCAGGGACGACTGGGGCCAACGTCCTGACTTTC. Protein sequence: CASSPIPGTTGANVLTF.

In this sample, this clonotype turned up many times. The J gene is TRBJ1-2, the V gene TRBV21-1; the D segment call TRBD1 is taken from the table without a DNA check. TRBV21-1 is labeled a pseudogene. This CDR3 spans 16 amino acids. CDR3 sequence reads: CASSKGVRGPVYGYTF. CDR3 nucleotide sequence: TGTGCCAGCAGCAAAGGGGTTAGGGGTCCCGTGTATGGCTACACCTTC.

In its sample, this clonotype was seen many times. CDR3 region: CASSPAGELPQHF. The CDR3 DNA sequence: TGTGCCAGCAGTCCCGCGGGGGAGTTACCCCAGCATTTT. J is TRBJ1-5 and V is TRBV7-9; TRBD1 is a possible D gene (5 bases). V lost 6 bases to trimming and J lost 10 bases, with 16 bases between them. CDR3 length: 13 amino acids. Per the germline V gene, CDR1 is SEHNR and CDR2 is FQNEAQ (reference sequence).

This clonotype was seen at least ten times. The rearrangement joins TRBV6-5 to TRBJ2-5; D is possibly TRBD1 (5 bases). CDR1 and CDR2 (germline): MNHEY, SVGAGI. This CDR3 is 15 amino acids long. Trimming pared 1 base from V and 2 bases from J, leaving 11 bases between. The CDR3 region has the DNA TGTGCCAGCAGTTACTGGGCAGGGCGACAAGAGACCCAGTACTTC. The encoded protein is CASSYWAGRQETQYF.

This clonotype was recorded many times. The chain combines TRBV7-2 with TRBJ1-5; no definite D call. The CDR3 sequence is 15 residues long. V dropped 5 bases and J dropped 1 base, with 12 bases sitting between them. Germline V gene sequence: CDR1 SGHTA, CDR2 FQGNSA. CDR3 nucleotide sequence: TGTGCCAGCAGCCCGATGATTCAAAGCAATCAGCCCCAGCATTTT. It translates to CASSPMIQSNQPQHF. The variable domain in full, with the rest retrieved from reference TRBV7-2 and TRBJ1-5, is GAGVSQSPSNKVTEKGKDVELRCDPISGHTALYWYRQSLGQGLEFLIYFQGNSAPDKSGLPSDRFSAERTGGSVSTLTIQRTQQEDSAVYLCASSPMIQSNQPQHFGDGTRLSIL.